These 23 T cell receptor beta chains were all obtained from the same sample, sequenced in a study of CD8 T cells in ankylosing spondylitis. From the 5' RACE reads, TCRdb called clonotypes with MiXCR, one entry per CDR3 protein. The sample has a few hundred thousand distinct CDR3 sequences; 18% are singletons. The specimen sequenced was blood, either unsorted or a sorted T cell fraction (not recorded which). All receptors come from a male donor with ankylosing spondylitis or in good health (not recorded which).

This clonotype was detected ten times or more. The chain combines TRBV7-9 with TRBJ2-3; D ambiguous. Germline assignment: CDR1 SEHNR and CDR2 FQNEAQ (reference sequence). The CDR3 is made up of 13 amino acids. Trimming cost V 1 base and J 6 bases, with 8 bases left between them. The CDR3 region is CASSLDRLDTQYF. Here the CDR3 DNA reads TGTGCCAGCAGCTTAGACAGACTGGATACGCAGTATTTT.

The chain uses TRBV19 and TRBJ1-2, with 10 bases fitting TRBD1. Germline-derived CDR1 and CDR2 are LNHDA and SQIVND (reference sequence). The CDR3 is made up of 17 amino acids. Trimming at V came to 4 bases and at J to 4 bases, leaving 12 bases not matched to a gene. The CDR3: CASSRRWPGQGTYGYTF. CDR3 sequence (DNA): TGTGCCAGTAGTAGAAGATGGCCGGGACAGGGGACCTATGGCTACACCTTC.

This sequence joins TRBV4-3 and TRBJ2-2; TRBD1 agrees at 7 bases. The CDR3 is 16 residues long. The junction had 4 bases not matched to a gene; V was cut back by 0 bases and J by 3 bases. Germline loops: CDR1 LGHNA, CDR2 YSLEER. The CDR3, as DNA: TGCGCCAGCAGCCAAGAAGGGGACAGTTACACCGGGGAGCTGTTTTTT. This encodes CASSQEGDSYTGELFF.

This clonotype was recorded a few times. V is TRBV9 and J is TRBJ2-7; D is perhaps TRBD1 (5 bases). This CDR3 has 14 amino acids. Germline V lookup: CDR1 SGDLS, CDR2 YYNGEE. The V and J ends lost 0 bases and 1 base respectively, with 8 bases between them. The CDR3 coding sequence is TGTGCCAGCAGCGTAGCGGACAATTCCTACGAGCAGTACTTC. Translated: CASSVADNSYEQYF.

This clonotype was observed a few times. This chain's CDR3 is CSVEPTSGEDNEQFF. The CDR3, as DNA: TGCAGCGTTGAACCGACTAGCGGAGAAGACAATGAGCAGTTCTTC. The chain employs TRBV29-1 and TRBJ2-1; 9 bases align to TRBD2. The V and J ends lost 2 bases and 5 bases, in that order; junction bases with no gene match: 7. The germline V gene encodes CDR1 SQVTM and CDR2 ANQGSEA. CDR3 length equals 15 residues.

The rearrangement joins TRBV18 to TRBJ1-6, with D hard to call. Between the trimmed V and J ends, which lost 2 bases and 0 bases, there was a span of 11 bases. Germline lookup yields CDR1 KGHSH and CDR2 LQKENI. The CDR3 extends over 17 amino acids. The DNA for the CDR3 is TGTGCCAGCTCACCAGGCAGCCAATACTCCTATAATTCACCCCTCCACTTT. Protein product: CASSPGSQYSYNSPLHF.

This clonotype was found a few times. Because the CDR3 is missing its conserved closing phenylalanine or tryptophan, this is likely a read error. This chain uses TRBV15 with TRBJ1-2; a possible D gene is TRBD1 (5 bases). CDR1 and CDR2 (germline): LNHNV, YYDKDF (reference sequence). The ends were cut back, 2 bases at V and 5 bases at J, with 15 bases in the middle. This CDR3 has 15 amino acids. CDR3 bases: TGTGCCACCAGCAGAACAAGAACCCCAGGGTATGGCTACACCCTC. This encodes CATSRTRTPGYGYTL.

The genes are TRBV9 and TRBJ2-3, with 9 bases that match TRBD2. The germline CDR1 and CDR2 sequences are SGDLS and YYNGEE. The CDR3 contains 17 residues. Unmatched junction bases numbered 7, after V lost 0 bases and J lost 2 bases. The CDR3 sequence: CASSVESAGGPTDTQYF. In DNA form, the CDR3 reads TGTGCCAGCAGCGTAGAGAGTGCGGGAGGGCCCACAGATACGCAGTATTTT.

J is TRBJ2-7 and V is TRBV27; 9 positions match TRBD1. With V trimmed by 3 bases and J by 7 bases, 7 bases remained unmatched. CDR3 length: 14 amino acids. From germline, CDR1 is MNHEY and CDR2 SMNVEV (reference sequence). CDR3 DNA: TGTGCCAGCAGTTTGAAACAGGGGGCGCGTGAGCAGTACTTC. As protein: CASSLKQGAREQYF.

This clonotype was detected ten times or more. V usage is TRBV9 and J usage is TRBJ1-1, with 11 bases matching TRBD1. The germline CDR1 and CDR2 sequences are SGDLS and YYNGEE. The CDR3 is 12 amino acids. V lost 2 bases and J lost 11; bases outside the gene matches: 2. The CDR3 DNA reads TGTGCCAGCAGCGTTGGGACAGGGGGTGCTTTCTTT. Protein product: CASSVGTGGAFF.

This clonotype was seen more than once but under ten times. The rearrangement links TRBV18 to TRBJ1-4; no reliable D call. Trimming removed 1 base at V and 2 bases at J, with 8 bases between. The CDR3 is made up of 15 amino acids. From germline, CDR1 is KGHSH and CDR2 LQKENI. Written as DNA, the CDR3 is TGTGCCAGCTCACCACAAGGACCCACTAATGAAAAACTGTTTTTT. Translation gives CASSPQGPTNEKLFF.

This clonotype was picked up a small number of times. The V gene is TRBV11-2, the J gene TRBJ2-3; 15 bases are shared with TRBD2. The CDR3 loop spans 17 amino acids. Germline V gene sequence: CDR1 SGHAT, CDR2 FQNNGV. With 5 bases clipped from V and 5 bases from J, the junction kept 8 bases outside the gene matches. CDR3 coding DNA: TGTGCCAGCAGCGGACTAGCGGGAGGGCGGGATGGAGATACGCAGTATTTT. This translates into CASSGLAGGRDGDTQYF. Full variable domain (outside the CDR3, taken from reference TRBV11-2 and TRBJ2-3): EAGVAQSPRYKIIEKRQSVAFWCNPISGHATLYWYQQILGQGPKLLIQFQNNGVVDDSQLPKDRFSAERLKGVDSTLKIQPAKLEDSAVYLCASSGLAGGRDGDTQYFGPGTRLTVL.

This clonotype has just a few counts. The chain couples TRBV7-3 to TRBJ2-1; tentative D call: TRBD1 (6 bases). Between the trimmed V and J ends, which lost 4 bases and 6 bases, there was a span of 13 bases. The length of the CDR3 is 14 residues. CDR1 is SGHTA and CDR2 is FQGTGA in the germline V gene. In nucleotides, the CDR3 is TGTGCCAGCAGCTCACAGGGTTCGGGCAATGAGCAGTTCTTC. Encoded protein: CASSSQGSGNEQFF.

The gene calls are TRBV12-3 or TRBV12-4 and TRBJ2-2, with 16 bases that match TRBD2. The CDR3 is 15 amino acids. The V gene end was trimmed by 11 bases and the J gene end by 9 bases; junction bases not matched to a gene: 9. This CDR3 reads CAVHPGLAGGRELFF. CDR3 in DNA: TGTGCCGTCCACCCGGGACTAGCGGGAGGGCGGGAGCTGTTTTTT.

This clonotype occurred many times. The V call is TRBV7-9, the J call TRBJ2-5; 8 bases map to TRBD2. Germline loops: CDR1 SEHNR, CDR2 FQNEAQ (reference sequence). J lost 2 bases, V lost 4 bases, and 3 bases had no gene match. The CDR3 is 14 amino acids. CDR3 nucleotide sequence: TGTGCCAGCAGCTCACTAGCGGCACAAGAGACCCAGTACTTC. Its translation: CASSSLAAQETQYF.

At least ten counts were recorded for this clonotype. The rearrangement links TRBV13 to TRBJ2-7; D is perhaps TRBD1 or TRBD2 (5 bases each). Trimming stripped 5 bases from V and 0 bases from J, with 14 bases between. CDR1 and CDR2 (germline): PRHDT, FYEKMQ (reference sequence). The CDR3 extends over 15 amino acids. The CDR3 nucleotides read TGTGCCAGCAGCATTGGGGGTGGGCTCTCCTACGAGCAGTACTTC. The encoded protein is CASSIGGGLSYEQYF.

Many counts were recorded for this clonotype. The genes are TRBV7-9 and TRBJ2-1, with D perhaps matching TRBD1 or TRBD2 (6 bases each). The CDR3 spans 14 residues. Germline V lookup: CDR1 SEHNR, CDR2 FQNEAQ (reference sequence). Trimming removed 5 bases from V and 7 bases from J, with 15 bases in between. CDR3 loop: CASSPEGRGNEQFF. CDR3 in DNA: TGTGCCAGCAGCCCGGAGGGCAGGGGTAATGAGCAGTTCTTC.

This clonotype was found a few times. This sequence joins TRBV4-1 and TRBJ1-5; TRBD1 aligns across 7 bases. J gave up 4 bases and V 4 bases, and 10 bases lay outside the gene matches. CDR1 MGHRA and CDR2 YSYEKL come from the germline V gene. This CDR3 is 16 amino acids long. CDR3 DNA: TGCGCCAGCAGCCTAACCACGGGACAGCCAAATCAGCCCCAGCATTTT. It is translated as CASSLTTGQPNQPQHF.

This chain links TRBV4-1 with TRBJ2-7, with D unresolved. Trimming removed 0 bases at V and 3 bases at J, with 12 bases between. CDR3 length: 15 amino acids. In germline, CDR1 is MGHRA, CDR2 YSYEKL. CDR3 bases: TGCGCCAGCAGCCAAGAAAGCTTCCGAGTCTACGAGCAGTACTTC. As protein: CASSQESFRVYEQYF.

The rearrangement uses TRBV9 and TRBJ2-3; tentative D call: TRBD2 (5 bases). The CDR3 runs 15 residues. The V gene lost 4 bases and the J gene lost 3 bases, with 15 bases spanning the gap. Per germline, CDR1 SGDLS and CDR2 YYNGEE. CDR3 sequence reads: CASSPTGERTDTQYF. The CDR3 bases are TGTGCCAGCAGCCCAACCGGGGAAAGGACAGATACGCAGTATTTT.

This clonotype came up a few times. This chain links TRBV12-3 or TRBV12-4 with TRBJ2-7; D unresolved. This CDR3 has 15 residues. The ends were cut back, 3 bases at V and 3 bases at J, with 15 bases in the middle. The CDR3 loop is CASSFGPLQHYEQYF. CDR3 coding DNA: TGTGCCAGCAGTTTTGGCCCATTGCAGCACTACGAGCAGTACTTC.

This chain connects TRBV29-1 to TRBJ2-5; either TRBD1 or TRBD2 may supply D (5 bases each). Trimming cost V 8 bases and J 1 base, with 17 bases left between them. This CDR3 has 14 amino acids. The V gene's germline CDR1 is SQVTM and CDR2 ANQGSEA. The CDR3 nucleotides are TGCAGCCCCCCGGGGACGGACTTCCAAGAGACCCAGTACTTC. This sequence encodes CSPPGTDFQETQYF.

This clonotype was recorded a few times. An end of the junction differs from the germline gene, which may be a read error. The genes are TRBV7-7 and TRBJ2-3; 13 bases map to TRBD2. The length of the CDR3 is 15 residues. Looked up from germline, CDR1 is SSHAT and CDR2 is FNYEAQ (reference sequence). DNA for the CDR3: TGTGCTAGCAGCCCCGGACTAGCGGGAGCATATACGCAGTATTTT. Its translation is CASSPGLAGAYTQYF.